The present T cell receptor (beta chain) was sequenced within a study of post-analysis software for immune sequencing data. Turning to the study itself: Included among the disease courses, which were recorded for the cohort, were relapsing-remitting, secondary progressive and progressive-relapsing multiple sclerosis. Study-wide points: Samples made in the same batch grouped tightly together by F measure. Controls showed significantly higher normalized Chao1 diversity than did multiple sclerosis patients. Relative to controls, patients had 4 or 5 TRBV segments at higher frequency, with TRBV5-6, TRBV5-1 and TRBV20-1 among these.

This CDR3 region has 15 residues. The library was made from cDNA and included unique molecular identifiers. T cells numbering 1 to 10 million yielded cDNA molecules that totaled approximately 500,000. In TCRdb, the PCR reads were re-called with MiXCR into one record per CDR3 protein. Of about half a million distinct CDR3 sequences detected, roughly 45% appear once; the ten largest clones hold around 10%. Notes on this clonotype: The antigen is not known. An end of the junction does not agree with germline; a read error may underlie this.

The sequencing sample was made of blood. The sequence was obtained from a girl between 5 and 17 years old with multiple sclerosis. The genes are TRBV12-3 or TRBV12-4 and TRBJ1-5; 9 bases align to TRBD1. This CDR3 reads CASRHGTGTDQPQHF. The CDR3 bases are TGCGCCAGCAGACATGGGACAGGGACCGATCAGCCCCAGCATTTT.